This T cell receptor (beta chain) is drawn from a study of cytomegalovirus exposure and HLA in healthy donors. Study-wide results and caveats: For most TCR beta V segments, an earlier analysis put the productive rate at about 87% or about 30% of the time.

Among the donors, all were healthy bone marrow donors. As for this clone: Its cognate antigen is unknown.

This CDR3 has 12 residues. Deletions cut 7 bases from V and 5 bases from J, with 11 bases between. CDR1 and CDR2 (germline): MDHEN, SYDVKM. Use of 60 Vbeta and 13 Jbeta primers characterized the PCR. Produced via immunoSEQ multiplex PCR; TCRdb's table is partial and in-frame only. The sample includes under 200,000 clones, 79% of them seen just once. The sequenced material came from PBMCs. The V gene is TRBV28, the J gene TRBJ1-1, with D possibly being TRBD1 (5 bases). This sequence was found in a woman aged 40 to 49 in good health and CMV-seronegative. CDR3 region: CASMAGRTEAFF. The CDR3, as DNA: TGTGCCAGCATGGCAGGGAGGACTGAAGCTTTCTTT.